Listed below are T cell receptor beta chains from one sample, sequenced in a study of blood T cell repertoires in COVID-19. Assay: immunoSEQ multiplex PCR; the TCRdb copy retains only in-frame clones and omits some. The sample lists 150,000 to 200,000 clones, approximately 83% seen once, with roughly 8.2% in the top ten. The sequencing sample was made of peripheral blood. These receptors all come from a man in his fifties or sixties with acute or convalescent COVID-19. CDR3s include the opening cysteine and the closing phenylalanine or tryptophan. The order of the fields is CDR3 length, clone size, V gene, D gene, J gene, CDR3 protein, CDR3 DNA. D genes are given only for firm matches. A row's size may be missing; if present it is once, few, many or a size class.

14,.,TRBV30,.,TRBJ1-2,CAWRGRTSFYGYTF,TGTGCCTGGAGGGGCCGGACATCTTTCTATGGCTACACCTTC
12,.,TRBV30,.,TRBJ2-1,CAWSVVGREQFF,TGTGCCTGGAGTGTTGTGGGCCGGGAGCAGTTCTTC
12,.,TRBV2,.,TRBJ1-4,CASRTANEKLFF,TGTGCCAGCAGAACGGCTAATGAAAAACTGTTTTTT
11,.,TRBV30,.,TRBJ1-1,CAAERNTEAFF,TGTGCCGCCGAGAGGAACACTGAAGCTTTCTTT
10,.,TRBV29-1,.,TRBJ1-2,CSVRGKGYTF,TGCAGCGTTCGGGGGAAAGGCTACACCTTC
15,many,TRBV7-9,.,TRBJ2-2,CASSLARQNTGELFF,TGTGCCAGCAGCTTAGCGCGGCAGAACACCGGGGAGCTGTTTTTT
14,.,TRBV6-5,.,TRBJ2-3,CASSRTESSDTQYF,TGTGCCAGCAGTCGGACAGAATCTTCAGATACGCAGTATTTT
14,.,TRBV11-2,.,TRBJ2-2,CASSSSRGTGELFF,TGTGCCAGCAGCTCAAGCAGGGGAACCGGGGAGCTGTTTTTT
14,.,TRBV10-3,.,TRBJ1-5,CAISPQGSNQPQHF,TGTGCCATCAGTCCGCAGGGAAGCAATCAGCCCCAGCATTTT
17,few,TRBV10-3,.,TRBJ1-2,CAISEGQGYPFNYGYTF,TGTGCCATCAGTGAAGGGCAGGGGTATCCCTTTAACTATGGCTACACCTTC
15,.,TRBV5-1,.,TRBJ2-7,CASSLEAGHTYEQYF,TGCGCCAGCAGCCTGGAGGCGGGTCATACCTACGAGCAGTACTTC
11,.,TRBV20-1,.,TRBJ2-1,CSAAGSNEQFF,TGCAGTGCGGCAGGGTCCAATGAGCAGTTCTTC
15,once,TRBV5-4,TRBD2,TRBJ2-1,CASGELTSDYNEQFF,TGTGCCAGCGGGGAACTCACTAGCGATTACAATGAGCAGTTCTTC
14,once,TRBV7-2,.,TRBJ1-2,CASSFDGAMLGYTF,TGTGCCAGCAGCTTCGACGGAGCTATGTTAGGCTACACCTTC
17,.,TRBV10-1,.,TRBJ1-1,CASSVIIGEEEFTEAFF,TGCGCCAGCAGTGTTATAATTGGAGAGGAGGAGTTCACTGAAGCTTTCTTT
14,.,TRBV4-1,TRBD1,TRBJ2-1,CASSRGQGANEQFF,TGCGCCAGCAGCCGGGGACAGGGGGCGAATGAGCAGTTCTTC
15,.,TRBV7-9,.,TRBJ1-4,CASSSAGAGNEKLFF,TGTGCCAGCAGCTCAGCGGGCGCGGGTAATGAAAAACTGTTTTTT
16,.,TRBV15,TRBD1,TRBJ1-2,CATSISRDRPNYGYTF,TGTGCCACCAGCATCAGCCGGGACAGACCTAACTATGGCTACACCTTC
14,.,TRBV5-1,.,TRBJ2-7,CASSSGIASGEQYF,TGCGCCAGCAGCTCCGGGATCGCCTCGGGGGAGCAGTACTTC
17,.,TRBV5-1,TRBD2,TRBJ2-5,CASSLESGLAGDKTQYF,TGCGCCAGCAGCTTGGAGTCGGGGCTAGCGGGAGACAAGACCCAGTACTTC
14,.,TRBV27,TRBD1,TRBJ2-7,CASSKGQHSYEQYF,TGTGCCAGCAGTAAGGGACAGCACTCCTACGAGCAGTACTTC
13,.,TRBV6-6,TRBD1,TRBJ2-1,CASSYVQGAGQFF,TGTGCCAGCAGTTACGTGCAGGGGGCCGGGCAGTTCTTC
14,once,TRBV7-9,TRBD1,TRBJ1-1,CASSPDRGGTEAFF,TGTGCCAGCAGCCCAGACAGGGGAGGGACTGAAGCTTTCTTT
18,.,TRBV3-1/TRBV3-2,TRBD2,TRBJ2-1,CASTWTSGSRSSYNEQFF,TGTGCCAGCACTTGGACTAGCGGGAGCCGTAGCTCCTACAATGAGCAGTTCTTC
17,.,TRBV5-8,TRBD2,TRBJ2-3,CASSFVSSGIGTDTQYF,TGTGCCAGCAGCTTTGTTTCTAGCGGAATCGGCACAGATACGCAGTATTTT
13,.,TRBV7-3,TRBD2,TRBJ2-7,CASSLLAGDEQYF,TGTGCCAGCAGCTTACTAGCGGGAGACGAGCAGTACTTC
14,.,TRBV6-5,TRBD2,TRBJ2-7,CASSYAGGPYEQYF,TGTGCCAGCAGTTACGCGGGGGGCCCCTACGAGCAGTACTTC
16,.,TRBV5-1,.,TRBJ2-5,CASSLGAMAAQETQYF,TGCGCCAGCAGCTTGGGGGCTATGGCCGCACAAGAGACCCAGTACTTC
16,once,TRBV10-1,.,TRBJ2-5,CASSGSGASGRETQYF,TGCGCCAGCAGTGGGTCGGGGGCTAGCGGCCGGGAGACCCAGTACTTC
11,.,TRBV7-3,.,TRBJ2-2,CASSSQGELFF,TGTGCCAGCAGCTCCCAAGGGGAGCTGTTTTTT
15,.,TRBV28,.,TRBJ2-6,CASSPGLSGANVLTF,TGTGCCAGCAGTCCAGGGCTCTCTGGGGCCAACGTCCTGACTTTC
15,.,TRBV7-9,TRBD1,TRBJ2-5,CASSLASRGRETQYF,TGTGCCAGCAGCTTAGCGTCAAGGGGGCGGGAGACCCAGTACTTC
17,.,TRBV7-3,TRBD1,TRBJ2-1,CASSLTWTGGAYNEQFF,TGTGCCAGCAGCTTAACATGGACAGGGGGCGCGTATAATGAGCAGTTCTTC
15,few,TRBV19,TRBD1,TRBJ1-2,CASEDPGQGMPGYTF,TGTGCCAGTGAAGATCCGGGACAGGGAATGCCTGGCTACACCTTC
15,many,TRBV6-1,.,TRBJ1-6,CASSGAGAYNSPLHF,TGTGCCAGCAGTGGAGCAGGGGCGTATAATTCACCCCTCCACTTT
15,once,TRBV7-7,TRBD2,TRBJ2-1,CASSLADGRGNEQFF,TGTGCCAGCAGCTTAGCCGACGGGAGGGGCAATGAGCAGTTCTTC
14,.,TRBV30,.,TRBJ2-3,CAWSVGGTGDTQYF,TGTGCCTGGAGTGTTGGTGGGACTGGAGATACGCAGTATTTT
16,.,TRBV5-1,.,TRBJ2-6,CASSLIAARGANVLTF,TGCGCCAGCAGCCTAATTGCCGCTCGCGGGGCCAACGTCCTGACTTTC
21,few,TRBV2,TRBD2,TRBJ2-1,CASSDEMSGTSGAFSYNEQFF,TGTGCCAGCAGTGACGAAATGAGTGGGACTAGCGGGGCCTTCTCCTACAATGAGCAGTTCTTC
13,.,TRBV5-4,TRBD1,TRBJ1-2,CASGGTGLYGYTF,TGTGCCAGCGGGGGGACAGGGCTCTATGGCTACACCTTC
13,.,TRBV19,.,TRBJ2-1,CASSISVYNEQFF,TGTGCCAGTAGTATCTCCGTCTACAATGAGCAGTTCTTC
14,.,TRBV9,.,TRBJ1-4,CASSAGTLGEKLFF,TGTGCCAGCAGCGCCGGGACACTCGGAGAAAAACTGTTTTTT
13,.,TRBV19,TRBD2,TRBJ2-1,CASSKLTSGSTFF,TGTGCCAGTAGTAAACTGACTAGCGGGAGTACGTTCTTC
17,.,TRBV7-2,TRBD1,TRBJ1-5,CASSSVSTGSSNQPQHF,TGTGCCAGCAGCTCAGTTTCGACAGGGAGTAGCAATCAGCCCCAGCATTTT
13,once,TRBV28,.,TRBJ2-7,CASFTGQSYEQYF,TGTGCCAGCTTTACTGGACAGTCCTACGAGCAGTACTTC
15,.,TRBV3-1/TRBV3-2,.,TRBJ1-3,CASSQEGGAGNTIYF,TGTGCCAGCAGCCAAGAAGGAGGAGCGGGAAACACCATATATTTT
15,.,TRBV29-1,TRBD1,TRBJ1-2,CSVFPNSQGDYGYTF,TGCAGCGTTTTTCCTAACTCTCAGGGGGACTATGGCTACACCTTC
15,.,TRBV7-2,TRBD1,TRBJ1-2,CASSPGQEANYGYTF,TGTGCCAGCAGCCCAGGACAGGAAGCTAACTATGGCTACACCTTC